This T cell receptor beta chain stems from a study of blood T cell repertoires in COVID-19. On the study more broadly: PBMCs, B-cell-depleted T cells, or T cells provided the cDNA or gDNA that made up the material.

V shed 7 bases, J shed 8 bases, and the junction held 7 bases outside the gene matches. The length of the CDR3 is 13 residues. CDR1 is LNHDA and CDR2 is SQIVND in the germline V gene (reference sequence). Seattle's cohort entered during active infection and was followed longitudinally. Under the authors' procedure: Reference gene primer amplification gave estimated nucleated cell counts. The table came from immunoSEQ multiplex PCR; TCRdb's copy has only in-frame clones and leaves some out. The DNA was the basis for D and trimming; V, J and clone size are from that table. The repertoire consists of over 200,000 clones, with about 87% occurring once and the leading ten covering about 2.5%.

This TCR came from a man younger than 45 with COVID-19, enrolled during active disease. Sequencing was carried out using peripheral blood. The V and J genes are TRBV19 and TRBJ2-1; 8 bases agree with TRBD2. The CDR3, as DNA: TGTGCCAGTAACCTCGGGGGGGCAGATGAGCAGTTCTTC. Translating it yields CASNLGGADEQFF.